This T cell receptor (beta chain) comes out of a study of cytomegalovirus exposure and HLA in healthy donors. Looking at the study overall: Inside one of the first data releases sat tens of millions of unique TCRs taken from HLA-typed donors. Falling in the Caucasian-associated ancestry cluster were 80% to 90% of under 450 genotyped donors. The study's findings and limits: Certain sequence variants were highly shared and formed a cluster, and this cluster was likely a sequencing artifact. Reported findings show TCR beta sequences accurately forecast HLA-A and HLA-B alleles in most subjects.

V lost 4 bases, J lost 7 bases, and 14 bases lay in between. The CDR3 runs 13 residues. CDR1 SQVTM and CDR2 ANQGSEA come from the germline V gene. A word on this clone: What it binds is unknown.

The PCR ran on 60 Vbeta and 13 Jbeta primers. Here immunoSEQ multiplex PCR was the method, and the copy in TCRdb shows in-frame clones only, minus some. The sample includes some 100,000 clones, about 85% of them seen just once. The sample comprised PBMCs. The V call is TRBV29-1, the J call TRBJ2-1; D unclear. The sequence came from a girl between 2 and 10 years old in good health and CMV-seropositive. CDR3: CSVVPGDPNEQFF. The CDR3 nucleotides are TGCAGCGTTGTCCCAGGTGACCCAAATGAGCAGTTCTTC.